The present TCR beta chain was sequenced within a study of CD8 T cells in Susac syndrome. This clonotype was counted a single time. RNA totalling about 0.5 to 1 ug underwent reverse transcription with random hexamers. The amplification used immunoSEQ multiplex PCR on TCR beta CDR3; it spanned 54 Vbeta and 13 Jbeta. TCRdb re-called the immunoSEQ multiplex PCR reads with MiXCR, one entry per CDR3 protein. The repertoire holds hundreds of thousands of distinct CDR3 sequences, 93% seen once, with 0.06% to 0.08% in the top ten. CD8+ and CD4+ T cells were negatively isolated; TEMRA cells were FACS-enriched. Unmatched junction bases numbered 7, after V lost 7 bases and J lost 2 bases. The CDR3 covers 15 residues.

This clonotype was obtained from a human donor with multiple sclerosis. The sequenced material came from CD4+ T cells from PBMCs. The V gene is TRBV12-3 or TRBV12-4, the J gene TRBJ2-1; 8 positions agree with TRBD2. The CDR3 nucleotides read TGTGCCAGCACCTTTGAGCGGGGGACCTACAATGAGCAGTTCTTC. This encodes CASTFERGTYNEQFF.